This TCR beta chain stems from a study of radiotherapy plus CTLA-4 blockade in lung cancer. Libraries were prepared by immunoSEQ multiplex PCR; TCRdb keeps only in-frame clonotypes and omits some of them. The table lists about 46,000 clones, around 75% of them singletons. This CDR3 spans 15 amino acids. V was pared by 1 base and J by 3 bases, with 3 bases of the junction left unmatched. Germline V gene lookup returns CDR1 SGHTA and CDR2 FQGNSA. The V gene is TRBV7-2, the J gene TRBJ1-1; the match to TRBD1 covers 9 bases. The material sequenced was peripheral blood, taken from a patient treated with radiotherapy plus ipilimumab. The TCR comes from a human donor with non-small cell lung cancer who had a complete response to radiotherapy plus ipilimumab. CDR3 protein: CASSLVRTGDTEAFF. CDR3 in DNA: TGTGCCAGCAGCTTAGTGCGGACAGGGGACACTGAAGCTTTCTTT.